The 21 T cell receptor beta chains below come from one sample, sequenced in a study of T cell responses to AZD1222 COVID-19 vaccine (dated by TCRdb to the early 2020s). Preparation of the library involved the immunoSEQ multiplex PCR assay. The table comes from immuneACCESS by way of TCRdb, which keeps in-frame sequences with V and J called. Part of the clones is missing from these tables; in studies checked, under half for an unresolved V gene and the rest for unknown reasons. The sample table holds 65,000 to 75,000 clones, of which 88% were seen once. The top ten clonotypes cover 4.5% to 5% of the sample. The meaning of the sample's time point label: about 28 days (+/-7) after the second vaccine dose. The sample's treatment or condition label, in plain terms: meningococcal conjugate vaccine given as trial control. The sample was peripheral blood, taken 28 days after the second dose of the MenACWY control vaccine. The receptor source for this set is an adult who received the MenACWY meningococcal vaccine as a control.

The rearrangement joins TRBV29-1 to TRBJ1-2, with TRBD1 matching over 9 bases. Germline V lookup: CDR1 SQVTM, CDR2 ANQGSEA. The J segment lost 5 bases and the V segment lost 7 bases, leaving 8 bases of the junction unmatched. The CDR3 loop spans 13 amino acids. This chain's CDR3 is CSGRTGDGYGYTF. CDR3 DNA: TGCAGCGGGAGGACAGGGGATGGATATGGCTACACCTTC.

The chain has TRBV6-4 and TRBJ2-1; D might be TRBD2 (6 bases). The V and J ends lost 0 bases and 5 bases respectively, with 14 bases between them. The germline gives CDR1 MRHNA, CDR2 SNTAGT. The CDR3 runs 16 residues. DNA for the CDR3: TGTGCCAGCAGTGACTCCCCCGGGACTGGCGACAATGAGCAGTTCTTC. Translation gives CASSDSPGTGDNEQFF.

The CDR3 spells CATSRDRDRAYEQYF. The CDR3 DNA reads TGTGCCACCAGCAGAGATCGTGACAGGGCATACGAGCAGTACTTC. J is TRBJ2-7 and V is TRBV15; 7 bases map to TRBD1. The V gene end was trimmed by 0 bases and the J gene end by 4 bases; junction bases not matched to a gene: 6. CDR1 and CDR2 from the germline V gene are LNHNV and YYDKDF (reference sequence). CDR3 size: 15 residues.

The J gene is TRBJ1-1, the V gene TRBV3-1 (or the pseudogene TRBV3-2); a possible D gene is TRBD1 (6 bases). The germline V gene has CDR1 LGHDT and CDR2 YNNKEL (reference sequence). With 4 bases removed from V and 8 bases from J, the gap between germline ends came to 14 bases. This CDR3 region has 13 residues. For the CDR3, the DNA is TGTGCCAGCAGCCCTCGGACAGCCGAAGAAGCTTTCTTT. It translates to CASSPRTAEEAFF.

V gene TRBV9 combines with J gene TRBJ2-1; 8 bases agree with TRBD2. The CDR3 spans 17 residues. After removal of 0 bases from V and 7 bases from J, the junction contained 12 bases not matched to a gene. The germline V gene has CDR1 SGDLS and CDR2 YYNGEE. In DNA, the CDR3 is TGTGCCAGCAGCGTAGGAGAAGGTAGCGGGGTAGATAATGAGCAGTTCTTC. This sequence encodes CASSVGEGSGVDNEQFF.

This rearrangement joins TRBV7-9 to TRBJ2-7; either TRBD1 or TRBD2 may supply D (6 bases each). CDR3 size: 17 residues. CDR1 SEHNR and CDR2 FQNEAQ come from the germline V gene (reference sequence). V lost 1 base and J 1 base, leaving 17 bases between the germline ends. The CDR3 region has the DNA TGTGCCAGCAGCTTAGTACGATGGGGGGCTACGTCCTACGAGCAGTACTTC. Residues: CASSLVRWGATSYEQYF.

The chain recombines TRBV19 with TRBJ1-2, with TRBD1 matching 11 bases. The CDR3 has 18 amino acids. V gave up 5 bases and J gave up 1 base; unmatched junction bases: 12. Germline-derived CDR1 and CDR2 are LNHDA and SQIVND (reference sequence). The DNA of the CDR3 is TGTGCCAGTAGTGCCCCCCGGGACAGGGGGGTCAGTAACTATGGCTACACCTTC. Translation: CASSAPRDRGVSNYGYTF.

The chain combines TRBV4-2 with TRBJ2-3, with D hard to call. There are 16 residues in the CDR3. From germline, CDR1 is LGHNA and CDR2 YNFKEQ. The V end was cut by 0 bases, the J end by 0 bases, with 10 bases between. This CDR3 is CASSQDHSYSTDTQYF. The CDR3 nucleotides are TGTGCCAGCAGCCAAGATCACAGTTATAGCACAGATACGCAGTATTTT.

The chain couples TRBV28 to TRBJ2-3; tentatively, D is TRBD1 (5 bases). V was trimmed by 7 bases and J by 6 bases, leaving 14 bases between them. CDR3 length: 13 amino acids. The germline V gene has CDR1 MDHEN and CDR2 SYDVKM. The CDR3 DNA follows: TGTGCCAGCACCCCATTGACAGTGGATACGCAGTATTTT. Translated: CASTPLTVDTQYF.

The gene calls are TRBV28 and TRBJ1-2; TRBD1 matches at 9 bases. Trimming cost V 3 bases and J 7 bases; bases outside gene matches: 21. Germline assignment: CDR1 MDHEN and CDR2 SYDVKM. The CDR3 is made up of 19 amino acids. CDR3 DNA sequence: TGTGCCAGCAGTTTCTTCCTCTTTAAACCGGGACAGGGATTACCTGGCTACACCTTC. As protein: CASSFFLFKPGQGLPGYTF.

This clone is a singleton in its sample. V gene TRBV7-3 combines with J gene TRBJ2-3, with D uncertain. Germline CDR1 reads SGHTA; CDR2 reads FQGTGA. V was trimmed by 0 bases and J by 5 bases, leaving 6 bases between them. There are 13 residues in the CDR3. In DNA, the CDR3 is TGTGCCAGCAGCTTAACACCGGAAGATACGCAGTATTTT. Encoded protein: CASSLTPEDTQYF.

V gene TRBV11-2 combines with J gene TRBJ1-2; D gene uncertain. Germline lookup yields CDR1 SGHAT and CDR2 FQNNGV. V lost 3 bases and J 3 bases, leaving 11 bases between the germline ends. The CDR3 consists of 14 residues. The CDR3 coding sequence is TGTGCCAGCAGCTTGACGGCCCAGCACTATGGCTACACCTTC. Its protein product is CASSLTAQHYGYTF.

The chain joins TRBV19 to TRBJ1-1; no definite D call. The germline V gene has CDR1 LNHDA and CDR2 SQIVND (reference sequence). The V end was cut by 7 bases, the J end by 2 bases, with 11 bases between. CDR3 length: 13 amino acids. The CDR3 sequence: CASKNNDNTEAFF. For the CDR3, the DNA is TGTGCCAGTAAGAACAACGATAACACTGAAGCTTTCTTT. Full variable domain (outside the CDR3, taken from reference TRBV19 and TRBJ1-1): DGGITQSPKYLFRKEGQNVTLSCEQNLNHDAMYWYRQDPGQGLRLIYYSQIVNDFQKGDIAEGYSVSREKKESFPLTVTSAQKNPTAFYLCASKNNDNTEAFFGQGTRLTVV.

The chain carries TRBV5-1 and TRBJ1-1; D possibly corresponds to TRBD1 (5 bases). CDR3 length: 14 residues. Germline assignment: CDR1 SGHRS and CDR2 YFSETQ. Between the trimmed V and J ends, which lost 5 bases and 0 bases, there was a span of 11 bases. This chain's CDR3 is CASRSDTMNTEAFF. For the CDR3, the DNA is TGCGCCAGCAGGTCGGACACCATGAACACTGAAGCTTTCTTT.

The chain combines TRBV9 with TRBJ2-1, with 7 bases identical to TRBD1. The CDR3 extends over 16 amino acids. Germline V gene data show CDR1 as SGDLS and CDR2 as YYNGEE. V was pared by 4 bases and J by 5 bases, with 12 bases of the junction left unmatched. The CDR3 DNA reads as TGTGCCAGCAGCCCAATTCGACAGGGAGTCGACAATGAGCAGTTCTTC. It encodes CASSPIRQGVDNEQFF. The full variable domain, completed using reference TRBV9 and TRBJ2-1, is DSGVTQTPKHLITATGQRVTLRCSPRSGDLSVYWYQQSLDQGLQFLIQYYNGEERAKGNILERFSAQQFPDLHSELNLSSLELGDSALYFCASSPIRQGVDNEQFFGPGTRLTVL.

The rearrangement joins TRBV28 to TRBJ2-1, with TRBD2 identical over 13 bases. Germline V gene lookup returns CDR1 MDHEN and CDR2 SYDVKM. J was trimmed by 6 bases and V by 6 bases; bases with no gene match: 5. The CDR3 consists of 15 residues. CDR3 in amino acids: CASRTGLAGTNEQFF. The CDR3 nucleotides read TGTGCCAGCAGAACGGGACTAGCGGGGACCAATGAGCAGTTCTTC.

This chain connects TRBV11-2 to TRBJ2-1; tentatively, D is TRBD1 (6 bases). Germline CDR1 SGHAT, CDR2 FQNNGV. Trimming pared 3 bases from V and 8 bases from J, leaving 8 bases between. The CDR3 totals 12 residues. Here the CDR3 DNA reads TGTGCCAGCAGCTTGACAGGAGATGAGCAGTTCTTC. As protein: CASSLTGDEQFF.

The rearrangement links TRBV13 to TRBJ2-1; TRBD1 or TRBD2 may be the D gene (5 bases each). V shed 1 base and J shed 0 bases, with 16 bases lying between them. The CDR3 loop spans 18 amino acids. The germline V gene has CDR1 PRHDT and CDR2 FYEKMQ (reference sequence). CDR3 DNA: TGTGCCAGCAGCTTAGAGGACTTGGGACGGAGCTCCTACAATGAGCAGTTCTTC. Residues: CASSLEDLGRSSYNEQFF.

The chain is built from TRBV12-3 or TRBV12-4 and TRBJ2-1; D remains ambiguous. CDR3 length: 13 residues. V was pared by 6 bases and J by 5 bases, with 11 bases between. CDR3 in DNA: TGTGCCAGCAGCCCCCCTAGGGACAATGAGCAGTTCTTC. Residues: CASSPPRDNEQFF.

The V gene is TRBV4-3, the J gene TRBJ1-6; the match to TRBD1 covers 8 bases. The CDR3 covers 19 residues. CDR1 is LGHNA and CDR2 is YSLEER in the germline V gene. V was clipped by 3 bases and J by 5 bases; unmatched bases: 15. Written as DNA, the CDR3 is TGCGCCAGCAGCCAGACAGGGGAGCCGGGGGCGGCCAATAATTCACCCCTCCACTTT. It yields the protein CASSQTGEPGAANNSPLHF.

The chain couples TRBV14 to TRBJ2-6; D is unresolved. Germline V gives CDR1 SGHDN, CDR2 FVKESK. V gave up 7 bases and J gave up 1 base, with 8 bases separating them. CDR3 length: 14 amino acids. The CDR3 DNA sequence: TGTGCCAGCAAGTGGGGTTCTGGGGCCAACGTCCTGACTTTC. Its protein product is CASKWGSGANVLTF. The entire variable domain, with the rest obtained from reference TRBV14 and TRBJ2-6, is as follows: EAGVTQFPSHSVIEKGQTVTLRCDPISGHDNLYWYRRVMGKEIKFLLHFVKESKQDESGMPNNRFLAERTGGTYSTLKVQPAELEDSGVYFCASKWGSGANVLTFGAGSRLTVL.